This record covers a single T cell receptor (beta chain). The assay, immunoSEQ v3.0, was run at survey level. Sequencing was performed with immunoSEQ multiplex PCR; in TCRdb, only in-frame clones are kept and a portion is missing. The repertoire has tens of thousands of clones, nearly 95% of them found once; the top ten carry about 7.3%. CDR1 and CDR2 from the germline V gene are MDHEN and SYDVKM. With 6 bases removed from V and 7 bases from J, the gap between germline ends came to 21 bases. CDR3 length: 16 amino acids. This record belongs to a study of long-term antiretroviral therapy in people with HIV.

The rearrangement links TRBV28 to TRBJ1-4; weak D call: TRBD1 (6 bases). The sequences come from unsorted PBMCs, collected 4.4 years after starting antiretroviral therapy. The clonotype was recovered from a woman in her 50s with HIV. This CDR3 reads CASSERPGEGSEKLFF. For the CDR3, the DNA is TGTGCCAGCAGCGAAAGACCAGGGGAGGGGAGTGAAAAACTGTTTTTT.